This T cell receptor (beta chain) is from a study of beta chain features in type 1 diabetes. Study information: Age, gender and cell yields were alike across patients and healthy donors. Points from the study as a whole: PCR might favor shorter templates, equally in patients and controls. When Type 1 diabetes patients were examined, their TCRB CDR3s proved moderately but significantly shorter in all four CD4+ subsets.

Every isolated RNA sample was fully reverse transcribed, so sequencing captured expressed TCRB transcripts. Here immunoSEQ multiplex PCR was the method, and the copy in TCRdb shows in-frame clones only, minus some. The sample includes some 120,000 clones, 15% to 20% of them seen just once. The germline V gene has CDR1 SGDLS and CDR2 YYNGEE. The CDR3 contains 13 residues. Losses at the gene ends were 5 bases for V and 4 bases for J; bases not matched to a gene: 4. Note on this clone: The antigen remains unidentified.

Sequenced input: central memory CD4+ T cells from blood. The V call is TRBV9, the J call TRBJ2-5, with 8 nucleotides matching TRBD1. The TCR originated in a man aged 18 to 30 with type 1 diabetes. This CDR3 is CASSYTGGETQYF. The CDR3 region has the DNA TGTGCCAGCAGTTACACAGGGGGAGAGACCCAGTACTTC.